Below, one TCR beta chain is given with its context. This record comes from a study of T cell clonotyping in hematopoietic cell transplantation. Time point defined: recipient sample about 28 days before transplant, after cytoreduction. Germline values: CDR1 SGHTA, CDR2 FQGNSA. This CDR3 contains 13 residues. Trimming removed 0 bases at V and 2 bases at J, with 5 bases between. TCRdb's table, derived via immunoSEQ multiplex PCR, lists solely in-frame clones and lacks some. The sample carries approximately 42,000 clones, 85% recorded once. The receptor comes from a man in his sixties with acute myeloid leukemia. Some clones in this sample may be carry-over from other donors' samples. Sample: peripheral blood mononuclear cells, taken before stem cell transplant. V is TRBV7-2 and J is TRBJ2-7; D not certain. The DNA of the CDR3 is TGTGCCAGCAGCTTAGCCAGTCCCTACGAGCAGTACTTC. Protein: CASSLASPYEQYF.